The 19 T cell receptor beta chains below were found in one sample sequenced in a study of memory CD4+ T cells and cytomegalovirus serostatus. The sort gate was single viable CD3+CD4+CD8-CD45RO+ cells for memory CD4+ T cells. Here immunoSEQ multiplex PCR was the method, and the copy in TCRdb shows in-frame clones only, minus some. The sample lists around 60,000 clones, approximately 85% seen once, with 0.88% in the top ten. The material sequenced was memory CD4+ T cells from blood. Receptors originate from an adult in good health and CMV-seronegative.

The J gene is TRBJ2-7, the V gene TRBV19, with D possibly TRBD1 on 6 matching bases. The CDR3 covers 14 residues. CDR1 and CDR2 (germline): LNHDA, SQIVND (reference sequence). The V end was cut by 5 bases, the J end by 0 bases, with 11 bases between. CDR3 nucleotides: TGTGCCAGTAGTGGGACATCACCCTCCTACGAGCAGTACTTC. Its protein product is CASSGTSPSYEQYF. Full variable domain (outside the CDR3, taken from reference TRBV19 and TRBJ2-7): DGGITQSPKYLFRKEGQNVTLSCEQNLNHDAMYWYRQDPGQGLRLIYYSQIVNDFQKGDIAEGYSVSREKKESFPLTVTSAQKNPTAFYLCASSGTSPSYEQYFGPGTRLTVT.

This clone was seen a handful of times. The chain has TRBV6-5 and TRBJ1-6, with no clear D. CDR1 is MNHEY and CDR2 is SVGAGI in the germline V gene. This CDR3 spans 15 amino acids. Trimming left V 0 bases short and J 10 bases short, with 13 bases between. Written as DNA, the CDR3 is TGTGCCAGCAGTTACTCATCCGCTTCGGGGTCACCCCTCCACTTT. It encodes CASSYSSASGSPLHF.

This chain connects TRBV7-2 to TRBJ2-7, with 7 nucleotides matching TRBD1. V gave up 8 bases and J gave up 1 base; unmatched junction bases: 11. CDR1 and CDR2 from the germline V gene are SGHTA and FQGNSA. This CDR3 is 15 amino acids long. CDR3 DNA: TGTGCCAGCTCCGTCATCCGGGGACAGTCCTACGAGCAGTACTTC. Its protein product is CASSVIRGQSYEQYF.

This clone was found a few times. The rearrangement links TRBV5-6 to TRBJ1-5; D may be TRBD1 (5 bases). CDR3 length equals 14 residues. Per germline, CDR1 SGHDT and CDR2 YYEEEE. V was cut by 2 bases and J by 5 bases, with 11 bases left in between. The CDR3 protein is CASSLGQGDQPQHF. The CDR3 nucleotides read TGTGCCAGCAGCTTAGGGCAGGGCGATCAGCCCCAGCATTTT. The full variable domain, its missing parts supplied by reference TRBV5-6 and TRBJ1-5, is DAGVTQSPTHLIKTRGQQVTLRCSPKSGHDTVSWYQQALGQGPQFIFQYYEEEERQRGNFPDRFSGHQFPNYSSELNVNALLLGDSALYLCASSLGQGDQPQHFGDGTRLSIL.

The chain has TRBV7-9 and TRBJ1-2, with 7 positions matching TRBD1. Germline V gene lookup returns CDR1 SEHNR and CDR2 FQNEAQ (reference sequence). J gave up 4 bases and V 5 bases, and 4 bases lay outside the gene matches. CDR3 length equals 13 residues. CDR3 sequence (DNA): TGTGCCAGCAGCCGACAGGGCGGCTATGGCTACACCTTC. As protein: CASSRQGGYGYTF.

The chain joins TRBV18 to TRBJ1-2; D unclear. This CDR3 has 13 residues. Trimming removed 3 bases at V and 8 bases at J, with 13 bases between. Germline-derived CDR1 and CDR2 are KGHSH and LQKENI. The DNA of the CDR3 is TGTGCCAGCTCACCCTCCTACGGACCCGGCTACACCTTC. Amino acid sequence: CASSPSYGPGYTF.

The chain uses TRBV6-6 and TRBJ1-5; TRBD1 aligns across 9 bases. Trimming removed 7 bases from V and 9 bases from J; junction bases left unmatched: 10. There are 14 residues in the CDR3. CDR1 is MNHNY, CDR2 SVGAGI, per germline (reference sequence). The CDR3 sequence: CASTSGQGNGPQHF. CDR3 in DNA: TGTGCCAGCACGTCGGGACAGGGCAATGGGCCCCAGCATTTT.

V gene TRBV6-5 combines with J gene TRBJ2-2; D not certain. This CDR3 has 14 residues. The V and J ends lost 10 bases and 0 bases respectively, with 12 bases between them. In germline, CDR1 is MNHEY, CDR2 SVGAGI. The CDR3 nucleotides read TGTGCCACCCTGGGGTCAGCGAACACCGGGGAGCTGTTTTTT. It codes for CATLGSANTGELFF.

The chain uses TRBV5-6 and TRBJ2-1, with D unresolved. The CDR3 runs 11 residues. V was pared by 0 bases and J by 8 bases, with 3 bases between. Germline V lookup: CDR1 SGHDT, CDR2 YYEEEE. CDR3 coding DNA: TGTGCCAGCAGCTTGGCGGATGAGCAGTTCTTC. Residues: CASSLADEQFF.

The V and J genes are TRBV11-2 and TRBJ2-2; 7 nucleotides match TRBD1. This CDR3 has 15 amino acids. Germline CDR1 SGHAT, CDR2 FQNNGV. After removal of 5 bases from V and 6 bases from J, the junction contained 9 bases not matched to a gene. The CDR3, as DNA: TGTGCCAGCAGCCCCATGACAGGGCGCGCCGGGGAGCTGTTTTTT. It yields the protein CASSPMTGRAGELFF.

The chain combines TRBV11-2 with TRBJ2-3, with D hard to call. The CDR3 runs to 12 residues. Trimming cost V 1 base and J 7 bases, with 6 bases left between them. Germline CDR1 SGHAT, CDR2 FQNNGV. The CDR3 region is CASSLGGHTQYF. CDR3 sequence (DNA): TGTGCCAGCAGCTTAGGTGGTCATACGCAGTATTTT.

This clone was picked up a small number of times. This rearrangement joins TRBV2 to TRBJ1-2; 10 bases agree with TRBD1. CDR3 size: 16 residues. The J segment lost 2 bases and the V segment lost 4 bases, leaving 7 bases of the junction unmatched. The germline V gene has CDR1 SNHLY and CDR2 FYNNEI. As DNA, the CDR3 is TGTGCCAGCAGTGCGAGCAGGGACAGGGGCAACTATGGCTACACCTTC. It is translated as CASSASRDRGNYGYTF.

The chain has TRBV18 and TRBJ2-2; perhaps TRBD1 as D (5 bases). CDR3 size: 16 residues. Trimming took 0 bases from V and 2 from J, leaving 10 bases between them. Germline loops: CDR1 KGHSH, CDR2 LQKENI. The CDR3 coding sequence is TGTGCCAGCTCACCACCATGGCAGGGAAACACCGGGGAGCTGTTTTTT. It is translated as CASSPPWQGNTGELFF.

The chain combines TRBV18 with TRBJ2-5, with D unclear. Germline loops: CDR1 KGHSH, CDR2 LQKENI. V was clipped by 2 bases and J by 6 bases, with 4 bases between them. There are 11 residues in the CDR3. The CDR3 sequence is CASSPEQTQYF. In nucleotides, the CDR3 is TGTGCCAGCTCACCAGAACAGACCCAGTACTTC. The full variable domain, its missing parts supplied by reference TRBV18 and TRBJ2-5, is NAGVMQNPRHLVRRRGQEARLRCSPMKGHSHVYWYRQLPEEGLKFMVYLQKENIIDESGMPKERFSAEFPKEGPSILRIQQVVRGDSAAYFCASSPEQTQYFGPGTRLLVL.

CDR3 sequence (DNA): TGTGCCAGCAGGGCACGGGGTTCTCTCTCTGGGGCCAACGTCCTGACTTTC. Its protein is CASRARGSLSGANVLTF. The chain recombines TRBV27 with TRBJ2-6, with D possibly matching TRBD2 (5 bases). The CDR3 is 17 amino acids. V was trimmed by 6 bases and J by 0 bases, leaving 15 bases between them. From germline, CDR1 is MNHEY and CDR2 SMNVEV (reference sequence).

The chain links TRBV2 to TRBJ1-6; 9 nucleotides agree with TRBD1. Germline CDR1 and CDR2: SNHLY and FYNNEI. Trimming removed 8 bases from V and 9 bases from J; junction bases left unmatched: 2. This CDR3 has 12 residues. The CDR3 bases are TGTGCCAGCGGGACAGGGTCTTCACCCCTCCACTTT. Translated: CASGTGSSPLHF.

CDR3 loop: CASSYGRGLAKNIQYF. Written as DNA, the CDR3 is TGTGCCAGCAGTTATGGCAGGGGGTTAGCCAAAAACATTCAGTACTTC. This sequence joins TRBV6-5 and TRBJ2-4; TRBD1 matches at 7 bases. Trimming removed 3 bases from V and 0 bases from J; junction bases left unmatched: 5. CDR1 and CDR2 (germline): MNHEY, SVGAGI. There are 16 residues in the CDR3.

This clone was observed a handful of times. This sequence joins TRBV7-8 and TRBJ1-2, with D maybe TRBD1 (6 bases). CDR3 length: 16 amino acids. V was pared by 4 bases and J by 8 bases, with 23 bases between. Per germline, CDR1 SGHVS and CDR2 FQNEAQ. Written as DNA, the CDR3 is TGTGCCAGCAGCTCATCCCGCCGGGCAGGGGAAATAGGCTACACCTTC. As protein: CASSSSRRAGEIGYTF.

This rearrangement joins TRBV14 to TRBJ2-1, with 8 bases matching TRBD2. The CDR3 contains 19 residues. The trim removed 0 bases at V and 8 bases at J, leaving 18 bases unmatched. Germline CDR1 and CDR2: SGHDN and FVKESK. Here the CDR3 DNA reads TGTGCCAGCAGCCAAGATTGGGGCAGTGTTGCGGGAGGTGGCCATGAGCAGTTCTTC. It translates to CASSQDWGSVAGGGHEQFF. Full variable domain (rest looked up from reference TRBV14 and TRBJ2-1): EAGVTQFPSHSVIEKGQTVTLRCDPISGHDNLYWYRRVMGKEIKFLLHFVKESKQDESGMPNNRFLAERTGGTYSTLKVQPAELEDSGVYFCASSQDWGSVAGGGHEQFFGPGTRLTVL.